In its sample, the clone carrying this T cell receptor beta chain was seen many times. Its antigen is not known. Coverage ceases 3 residues before the CDR3 finishes, and the germline J gene fills in the end. Germline V CDR1 and CDR2: WSHSY, SAAADI. This CDR3 comprises 15 residues. Trimming stripped 2 bases from V and 8 bases from J, with 16 bases between. The data were taken from a study of T cell clonality in common variable immunodeficiency. Study-level results: Authors noted CVID clonality's cause needs subpopulation repertoire sequencing. Fewer deletions and N-nucleotide insertions were reportedly seen in common variable immunodeficiency TCR beta sequences.

Heparinized whole blood, 5 to 8 ml, came from each donor. CVID and control samples used equivalent genomic DNA input. Using immunoSEQ multiplex PCR, the repertoire was profiled, and TCRdb retains in-frame clones only, with some absent. This sample comprises approximately 40,000 clones, none seen once only. The chain is built from TRBV10-2 and TRBJ2-1; a weak D match, TRBD2 (5 bases). The clonotype originates from a person aged 18 to 70 in good health. Sequenced input: peripheral blood mononuclear cells. The CDR3 protein is CASSEAGRRSDEQFF. The DNA read from the CDR3 is TGCGCCAGCAGTGAGGCGGGCCGACGGTCGGATGAG.